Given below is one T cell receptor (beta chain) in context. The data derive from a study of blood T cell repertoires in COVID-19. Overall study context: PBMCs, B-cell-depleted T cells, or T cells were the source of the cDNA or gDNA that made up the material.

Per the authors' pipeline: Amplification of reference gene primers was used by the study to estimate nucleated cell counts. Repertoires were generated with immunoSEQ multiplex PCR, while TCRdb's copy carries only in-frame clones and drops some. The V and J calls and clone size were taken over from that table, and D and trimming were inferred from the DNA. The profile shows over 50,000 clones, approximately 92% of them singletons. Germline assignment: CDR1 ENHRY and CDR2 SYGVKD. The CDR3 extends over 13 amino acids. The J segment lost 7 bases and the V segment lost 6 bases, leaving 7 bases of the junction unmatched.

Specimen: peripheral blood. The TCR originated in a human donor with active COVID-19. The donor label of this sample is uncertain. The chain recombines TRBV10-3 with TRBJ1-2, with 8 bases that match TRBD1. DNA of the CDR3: TGTGCCATCAGACAGGACAGGGAGGTTGGCTACACCTTC. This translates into CAIRQDREVGYTF.